What follows describes a single TCR beta chain. This sample was included in a study of monozygotic twins with inflammatory bowel disease. This CDR3 has 18 residues. Germline V gene data show CDR1 as SGHAT and CDR2 as FQNNGV. TCRdb derives one entry per CDR3 protein from the 5' RACE reads, leaving out DNA. The data show around 400,000 distinct CDR3 sequences, and the top ten clones hold roughly 2.5%. The genes are TRBV11-2 and TRBJ2-2. What was sequenced was blood. This sequence was found in a human donor with ulcerative colitis or Crohn's disease, or a healthy co-twin of an affected twin (not recorded which). CDR3 region: CASSLEAVSRTNTGELFF.